The 17 T cell receptor beta chains given below trace back to one sample, sequenced in a study of shared clonotypes between healthy human individuals (dated by TCRdb to the early 2020s). CD8 naive samples consisted of CD45RO-negative cells that were positively selected for CCR7, yielding a CD45RA+CCR7+ population without TemRA cells. Receptors were amplified or captured by the immunoSEQ multiplex PCR assay. TCRdb re-hosts the immuneACCESS table, in-frame sequences only. Its copies lack some clones; in the studies checked, an unresolved V gene accounts for under half of them, and the cause for the rest is not known. The sample table contains about 1.9 million clones; only one count was recorded for about 94% of them. The leading ten clones occupy approximately 1.6% of the sample. Sequenced sample: naive CD8+ T cells from PBMCs. The sample's cell subset or site label, decoded: CD45RA+CCR7+. These receptors came from a young man in good health. Some clones in this sample may be carry-over from other donors' samples.

This chain links TRBV27 with TRBJ1-1; D perhaps matches TRBD1 (6 bases). The CDR3 has 14 residues. The V gene's germline CDR1 is MNHEY and CDR2 SMNVEV (reference sequence). The V and J ends lost 2 bases and 2 bases respectively, with 9 bases between them. The CDR3 loop is CASSLQGINTEAFF. The CDR3 DNA is TGTGCCAGCAGTTTACAGGGGATAAACACTGAAGCTTTCTTT.

J is TRBJ2-7 and V is TRBV11-1, with 7 bases fitting TRBD1. V was pared by 5 bases and J by 2 bases, with 12 bases of the junction left unmatched. Germline CDR1 SGHAT, CDR2 FQDESV (reference sequence). The CDR3 sequence is 16 residues long. The CDR3 sequence is CASSPRKGQRTYEQYF. CDR3 in DNA: TGTGCCAGCAGCCCGAGGAAGGGACAGAGGACCTACGAGCAGTACTTC.

V is TRBV19 and J is TRBJ2-2, with D possibly TRBD2 on 5 matching bases. The V end lost 6 bases, the J end lost 7 bases, and 15 bases lay between the germline ends. The germline V gene encodes CDR1 LNHDA and CDR2 SQIVND (reference sequence). CDR3 length equals 14 residues. The CDR3 sequence: CASSPTDSVGELFF. The CDR3 DNA is TGTGCCAGTAGCCCGACGGACTCAGTCGGGGAGCTGTTTTTT.

This clone was counted a single time. V is TRBV12-2 and J is TRBJ2-1; TRBD2 reflects the table's D call only, with no check against the DNA. TRBV12-2 is given as a pseudogene. The CDR3 covers 16 residues. CDR3 DNA: TGTGCAAGTCGCTTAACACCCCACGGACTTTCCAATGAGCAGTTCTTC. This codes for CASRLTPHGLSNEQFF.

The V gene is TRBV27, the J gene TRBJ2-7; D could derive from TRBD1 or TRBD2 (5 bases each). V lost 2 bases, J lost 1 base, and 15 bases lay in between. This CDR3 has 16 amino acids. CDR1 is MNHEY, CDR2 SMNVEV, per germline (reference sequence). The CDR3 protein is CASSLRPGRLSYEQYF. The DNA of the CDR3 is TGTGCCAGCAGTTTAAGGCCGGGGCGATTATCCTACGAGCAGTACTTC.

V and J are TRBV2 and TRBJ2-7; D tentatively fits TRBD1 or TRBD2 (5 bases each). CDR3 length equals 14 residues. The germline CDR1 and CDR2 sequences are SNHLY and FYNNEI. V was cut by 4 bases and J by 3 bases, with 13 bases left in between. The DNA of the CDR3 is TGTGCCAGCAGTGCAGGGACGGCGAGCTACGAGCAGTACTTC. Its protein product is CASSAGTASYEQYF.

The V call is TRBV6-4, the J call TRBJ2-3; TRBD1 is a possible D gene (6 bases). Germline V CDR1 and CDR2: MRHNA, SNTAGT. The CDR3 sequence is 16 residues long. Trimming left V 2 bases short and J 6 bases short, with 18 bases between. The CDR3 nucleotides are TGTGCCAGCAGTGACGGGACACCGGTGGAGTACGATACGCAGTATTTT. This gives the protein CASSDGTPVEYDTQYF.

On this clone: The sample has other DNA sequences that encode this CDR3 too. The V and J genes are TRBV19 and TRBJ2-7, with D maybe TRBD1 (6 bases). This CDR3 is 13 amino acids long. The V and J ends lost 1 base and 3 bases respectively, with 7 bases between them. CDR1 is LNHDA, CDR2 SQIVND, per germline (reference sequence). DNA for the CDR3: TGTGCCAGTAGTATAGGCAGGGGCTACGAGCAGTACTTC. It yields the protein CASSIGRGYEQYF.

V and J are TRBV5-1 and TRBJ2-1, with 10 bases that match TRBD2. V lost 0 bases and J lost 5; bases outside the gene matches: 5. The CDR3 totals 16 residues. Per the germline V gene, CDR1 is SGHRS and CDR2 is YFSETQ. The CDR3 DNA reads TGCGCCAGCAGCTTGGTGCGGCTAGCGGGAGACAATGAGCAGTTCTTC. Translated, it gives CASSLVRLAGDNEQFF.

The chain has TRBV6-5 and TRBJ1-2; the D is unclear. CDR3 length: 11 amino acids. The germline V and J ends were trimmed by 6 bases and 7 bases, with 9 bases remaining between them. Germline V gene data show CDR1 as MNHEY and CDR2 as SVGAGI. Here the CDR3 reads CASRGFFGYTF. The DNA for the CDR3 is TGTGCCAGCAGGGGATTCTTTGGCTACACCTTC.

The rearrangement uses TRBV4-1 and TRBJ2-2, with D hard to call. Trimming took 1 base from V and 4 from J, leaving 7 bases between them. Germline V lookup: CDR1 MGHRA, CDR2 YSYEKL. The CDR3 is 14 amino acids. CDR3 in DNA: TGCGCCAGCAGCCAAGGGGCTAGCACCGGGGAGCTGTTTTTT. This gives the protein CASSQGASTGELFF.

This chain uses TRBV5-4 with TRBJ2-3, with a tentative D call TRBD1 (5 bases). V was cut by 0 bases and J by 9 bases, with 11 bases left in between. The germline V gene encodes CDR1 SGHNT and CDR2 YYREEE (reference sequence). There are 13 residues in the CDR3. The CDR3 sequence: CASSLEGQETQYF. Written as DNA, the CDR3 is TGTGCCAGCAGCTTGGAGGGGCAGGAGACGCAGTATTTT.

The chain joins TRBV29-1 to TRBJ2-3; 9 bases align to TRBD1. The CDR3 spans 13 residues. J lost 14 bases, V lost 6 bases, and 15 bases had no gene match. Germline assignment: CDR1 SQVTM and CDR2 ANQGSEA. CDR3 amino acids: CSVSDPNRGPAYF. In nucleotides, the CDR3 is TGCAGCGTATCCGACCCCAACAGGGGGCCGGCGTATTTT.

On this clone itself: It may be a read error: a sequence one base away is much more abundant. This chain connects TRBV7-8 to TRBJ2-2; D not resolved. This CDR3 region has 11 residues. Trimming shortened V by 6 bases and J by 3 bases, and 2 bases separated the two germline ends. The germline gives CDR1 SGHVS, CDR2 FQNEAQ. CDR3 region: CASSYTGELFF. The CDR3, as DNA: TGTGCCAGCAGTTACACCGGGGAGCTGTTTTTT.

CDR3 nucleotides: TGTGCCACCAGCTCGGCGGGGGATGAGCAGTTCTTC. Its protein is CATSSAGDEQFF. The rearrangement uses TRBV15 and TRBJ2-1; 7 bases are shared with TRBD2. V lost 5 bases to trimming and J lost 8 bases; unmatched junction nucleotides: 3. This CDR3 contains 12 residues. Germline assignment: CDR1 LNHNV and CDR2 YYDKDF (reference sequence).

The chain uses TRBV7-9 and TRBJ1-2; no firm D call. Germline V lookup: CDR1 SEHNR, CDR2 FQNEAQ (reference sequence). This CDR3 comprises 13 residues. Trimming took off 1 base at V and 8 bases at J, with 11 bases between the two ends. The DNA of the CDR3 is TGTGCCAGCAGCTTAGTCTTTGGGGAAGGCTACACCTTC. The encoded protein is CASSLVFGEGYTF.

V usage is TRBV7-7 and J usage is TRBJ1-1; D is ambiguous. The V and J ends lost 5 bases and 4 bases respectively, with 17 bases between them. Germline CDR1 and CDR2: SSHAT and FNYEAQ (reference sequence). The CDR3 contains 15 residues. This chain's CDR3 is CASSASVDGGTEAFF. DNA of the CDR3: TGTGCCAGCAGCGCAAGTGTGGACGGTGGCACTGAAGCTTTCTTT.